This T cell receptor beta chain was sequenced during a study of a mutant IDH1 vaccine in newly diagnosed glioma (dated by TCRdb to about 2021). Study-level background: Vaccination was initiated 4-6 weeks after radiotherapy alone, or concurrently with temozolomide cycles in the chemotherapy-containing groups. Of the roughly 34 treated patients, around 62% were male and approximately 38% were female, and a mean age of roughly 41 years was recorded. Six visits were used for peripheral blood collection: V03 (baseline), V05, V07, V10, V12 and V13. Prior to enrollment, standard therapy consisting of radiotherapy alone, temozolomide alone, or radiochemotherapy with temozolomide had been administered to patients, with the combination being received by most patients. Longitudinal TCRB deep sequencing was performed for around 23 treated patients wherever samples were available for exploratory analyses. The week-35 safety follow-up was designated visit V12, and the week-47 end of study was designated visit V13.

Results and caveats for the whole study, not just this receptor: Across multiple MHC alleles, vaccine-induced immune responses were seen in approximately 93% of patients. No apparent relationship was observed between pseudoprogression and alterations in the top peripheral T cell clonotypes detected by TCRB sequencing. The authors noted that analyses of patient blood samples could not be reproduced because of sample limitations. Availability determined which PBMC samples were chosen for TCRB deep sequencing.

The germline V gene yields MNHEY for CDR1 and SVGAGI for CDR2. The CDR3 holds 15 amino acids from the cysteine to the phenylalanine. Just the 45-base CDR3 DNA is kept, in frame starting at base 1. V is pared back by 2 bases and J by 5 bases, with 12 bases lying between the germline termini. The time point label here, explained by the study, means: week 47, end of study. Every vaccine dose consisted of 300 ug of a 20-mer mutant IDH1 peptide in Montanide, administered subcutaneously together with topical imiquimod. Patients received eight vaccinations in weeks 1, 3, 5, 7, 11, 15, 19 and 23, corresponding to visits V03 through V10. Donors had newly diagnosed WHO grade 3 or 4 IDH1-mutant astrocytomas with loss of nuclear ATRX. The samples were drawn from NOA16, a multicentre, single-arm, open-label phase I trial in Germany that tested a mutant IDH1 peptide vaccine in humans for the first time. Genomic DNA for TCRB sequencing was extracted from EDTA blood using the DNeasy Blood and Tissue Kit.

Libraries were constructed by the immunoSEQ multiplex PCR assay. Rearranged TCR beta chain sequences were amplified using the hsTCRB Kit according to the manufacturer's protocol. An Illumina MiSeq was used to sequence the TCRB libraries. In the paper's pipeline: The kit vendor's proprietary platform handled demultiplexing, trimming and gene mapping. TCRdb carries this immuneACCESS record with in-frame sequences only. Its versions omit some clonotypes, under half of them owing to an unresolved V gene in the studies checked, with the rest unexplained. The DNA gave D and trimming, while V, J and clone size come from that table. Recorded for this sample are fewer than 35,000 clones; 80% to 85% of them occurred a single time. The top ten clonotypes cover about 30% of the sample. This clone is a singleton in its sample. It has no known antigen specificity. No much larger clone is present one base from it, and per-base qualities are unavailable.

The source material was PBMCs, sampled from a glioma patient whose treatment included an IDH1 peptide vaccine. This receptor was taken from a man younger than 45 with glioma. The rearranged chain carries TRBV6-5 and TRBJ2-2; the D segment is perhaps TRBD1 or TRBD2, each sharing 6 matched bases. The nucleotides are TGTGCCAGCAGTTACAGGGGGGCTTATACCGGGGAGCTGTTTTTT. The encoded protein is CASSYRGAYTGELFF.